The source of this T cell receptor beta chain is a study of blood T cell repertoires in COVID-19. Study background: The samples span acute and convalescent COVID-19 from the United States, Italy and Spain.

Only in-frame clones appear in the TCRdb table, and some are missing; sequencing was by immunoSEQ multiplex PCR. The table has under 300,000 clones, about 89% seen once. Trimming cost V 6 bases and J 7 bases; bases outside gene matches: 12. CDR1 SNHLY and CDR2 FYNNEI come from the germline V gene. The CDR3 contains 15 residues. Which cohort a participant joined came from the clinical history participants gave. This TCR was recovered from a man between 35 and 55 years old who had recovered from COVID-19. The material sequenced was PBMCs or T cells enriched from blood (not recorded which). V is TRBV2 and J is TRBJ2-7; TRBD1 agrees at 10 bases. The CDR3 here is CASRIGRQGAREQYF. The CDR3, as DNA: TGTGCCAGCAGAATTGGACGACAGGGGGCCCGGGAGCAGTACTTC.